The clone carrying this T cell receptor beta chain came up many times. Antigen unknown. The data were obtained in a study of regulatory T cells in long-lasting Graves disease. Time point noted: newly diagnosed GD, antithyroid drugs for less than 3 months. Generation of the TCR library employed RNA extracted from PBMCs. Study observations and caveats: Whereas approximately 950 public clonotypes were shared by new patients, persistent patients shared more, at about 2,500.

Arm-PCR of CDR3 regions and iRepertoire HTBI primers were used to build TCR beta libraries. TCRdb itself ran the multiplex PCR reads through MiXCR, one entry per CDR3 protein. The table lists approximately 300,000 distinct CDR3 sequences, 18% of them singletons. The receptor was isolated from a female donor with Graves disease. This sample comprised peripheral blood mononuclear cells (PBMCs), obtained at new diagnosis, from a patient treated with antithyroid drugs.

CDR3 protein: CASSPQRQGGGYGYTF. The CDR3, as DNA: TGTGCCAGCTCACCACAGAGACAGGGAGGAGGATATGGCTACACCTTC. The J gene is TRBJ1-2, the V gene TRBV18; 7 bases are a match to TRBD1. The CDR3 is made up of 16 amino acids. J gave up 5 bases and V 1 base, and 10 bases lay outside the gene matches. Germline V gene sequence: CDR1 KGHSH, CDR2 LQKENI.